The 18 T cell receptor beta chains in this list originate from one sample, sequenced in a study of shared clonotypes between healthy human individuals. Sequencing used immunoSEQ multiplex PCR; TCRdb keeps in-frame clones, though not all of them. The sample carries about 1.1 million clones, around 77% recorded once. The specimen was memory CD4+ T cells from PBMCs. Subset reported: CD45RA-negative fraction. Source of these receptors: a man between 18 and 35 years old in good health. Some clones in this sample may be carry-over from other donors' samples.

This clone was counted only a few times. The CDR3 loop is CAISAIDMNTEAFF. The DNA of the CDR3 is TGTGCCATCAGCGCGATCGATATGAACACTGAAGCTTTCTTT. V is TRBV10-3 and J is TRBJ1-1; no clear D. Trimming stripped 6 bases from V and 0 bases from J, with 11 bases between. The CDR3 is 14 residues long. Germline assignment: CDR1 ENHRY and CDR2 SYGVKD.

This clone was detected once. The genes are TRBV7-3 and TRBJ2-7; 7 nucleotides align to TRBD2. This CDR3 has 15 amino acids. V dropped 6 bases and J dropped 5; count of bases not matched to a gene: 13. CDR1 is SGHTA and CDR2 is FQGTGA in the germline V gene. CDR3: CASRRTGLEADEQYF. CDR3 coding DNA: TGTGCCAGCAGACGGACCGGACTAGAGGCCGACGAGCAGTACTTC.

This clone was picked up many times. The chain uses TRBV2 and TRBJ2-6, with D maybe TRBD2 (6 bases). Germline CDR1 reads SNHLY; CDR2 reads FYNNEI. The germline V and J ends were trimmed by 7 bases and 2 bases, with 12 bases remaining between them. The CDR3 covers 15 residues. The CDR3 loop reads CASTPGGAGANVLTF. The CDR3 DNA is TGTGCCAGCACCCCCGGGGGTGCTGGGGCCAACGTCCTGACTTTC.

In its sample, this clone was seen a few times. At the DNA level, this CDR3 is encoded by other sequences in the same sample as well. The CDR3 bases are TGTGCCAGCAGGGGGACAGGGACATATGGCTACACCTTC. The encoded protein is CASRGTGTYGYTF. The chain has TRBV2 and TRBJ1-2; 9 bases match TRBD1. The CDR3 loop spans 13 amino acids. The J segment lost 5 bases and the V segment lost 6 bases, leaving 4 bases of the junction unmatched. Germline assignment: CDR1 SNHLY and CDR2 FYNNEI.

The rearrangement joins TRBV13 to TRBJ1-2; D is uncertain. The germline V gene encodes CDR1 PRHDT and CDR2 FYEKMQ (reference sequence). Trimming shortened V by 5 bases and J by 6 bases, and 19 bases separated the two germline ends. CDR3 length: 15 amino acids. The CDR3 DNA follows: TGTGCCAGCAGCCCGACGCAGGATTTCGGGCATGGCTACACCTTC. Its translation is CASSPTQDFGHGYTF.

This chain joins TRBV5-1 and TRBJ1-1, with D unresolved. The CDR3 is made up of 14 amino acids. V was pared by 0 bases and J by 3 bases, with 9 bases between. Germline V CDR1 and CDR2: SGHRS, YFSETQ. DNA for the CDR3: TGCGCCAGCAGCTTGGGGACGTCCGACACTGAAGCTTTCTTT. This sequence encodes CASSLGTSDTEAFF. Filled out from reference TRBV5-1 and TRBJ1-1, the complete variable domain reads KAGVTQTPRYLIKTRGQQVTLSCSPISGHRSVSWYQQTPGQGLQFLFEYFSETQRNKGNFPGRFSGRQFSNSRSEMNVSTLELGDSALYLCASSLGTSDTEAFFGQGTRLTVV.

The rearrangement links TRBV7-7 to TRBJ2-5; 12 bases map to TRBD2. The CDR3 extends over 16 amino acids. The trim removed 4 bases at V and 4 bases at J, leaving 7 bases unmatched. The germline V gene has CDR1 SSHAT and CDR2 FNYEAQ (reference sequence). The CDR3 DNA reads TGTGCCAGCAGCTCGACTAGCGGGAGTTGGGGAGAGACCCAGTACTTC. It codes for CASSSTSGSWGETQYF.

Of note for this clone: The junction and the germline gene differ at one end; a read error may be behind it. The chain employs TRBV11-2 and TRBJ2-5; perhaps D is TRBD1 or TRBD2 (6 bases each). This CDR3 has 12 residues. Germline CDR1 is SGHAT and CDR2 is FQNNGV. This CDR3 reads CVSSLGGETQYF. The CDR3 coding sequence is TGTGTCAGCAGCTTAGGGGGGGAGACCCAGTACTTC.

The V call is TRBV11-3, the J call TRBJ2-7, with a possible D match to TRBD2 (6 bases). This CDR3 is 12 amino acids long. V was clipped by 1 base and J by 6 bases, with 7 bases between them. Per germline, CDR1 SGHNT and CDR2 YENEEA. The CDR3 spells CASSLGRGEQYF. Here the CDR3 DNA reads TGTGCCAGCAGCTTAGGGCGGGGCGAGCAGTACTTC.

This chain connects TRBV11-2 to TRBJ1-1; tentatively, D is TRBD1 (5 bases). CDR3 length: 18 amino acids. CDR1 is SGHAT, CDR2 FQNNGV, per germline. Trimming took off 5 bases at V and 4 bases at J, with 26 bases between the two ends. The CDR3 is CASSPRGGEWSGGTEAFF. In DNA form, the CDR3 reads TGTGCCAGCAGCCCTAGAGGAGGGGAGTGGAGTGGTGGCACTGAAGCTTTCTTT.

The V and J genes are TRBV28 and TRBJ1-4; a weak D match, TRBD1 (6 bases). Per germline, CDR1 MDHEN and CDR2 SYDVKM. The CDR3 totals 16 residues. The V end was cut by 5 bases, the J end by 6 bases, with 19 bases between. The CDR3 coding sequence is TGTGCCAGCAGTCCGCGTTTGGGAGAGGGGGATGAAAAACTGTTTTTT. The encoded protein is CASSPRLGEGDEKLFF.

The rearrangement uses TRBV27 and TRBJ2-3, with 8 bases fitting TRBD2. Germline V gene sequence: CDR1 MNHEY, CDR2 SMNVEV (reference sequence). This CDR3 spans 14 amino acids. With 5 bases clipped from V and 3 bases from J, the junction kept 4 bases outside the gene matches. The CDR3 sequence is CASSAGGATDTQYF. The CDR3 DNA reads TGTGCCAGCAGTGCGGGGGGCGCAACAGATACGCAGTATTTT.

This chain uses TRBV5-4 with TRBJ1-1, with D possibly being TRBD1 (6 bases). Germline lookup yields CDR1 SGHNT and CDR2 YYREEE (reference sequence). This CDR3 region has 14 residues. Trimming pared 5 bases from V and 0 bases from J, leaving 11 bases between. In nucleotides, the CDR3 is TGTGCCAGCAGTTTAGGGGGAATGAACACTGAAGCTTTCTTT. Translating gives CASSLGGMNTEAFF.

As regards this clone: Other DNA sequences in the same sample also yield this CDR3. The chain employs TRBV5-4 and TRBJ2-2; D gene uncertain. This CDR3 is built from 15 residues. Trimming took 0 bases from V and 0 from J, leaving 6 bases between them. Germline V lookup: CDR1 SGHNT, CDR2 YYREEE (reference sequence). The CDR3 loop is CASSLDTANTGELFF. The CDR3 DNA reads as TGTGCCAGCAGCTTGGACACAGCGAACACCGGGGAGCTGTTTTTT.

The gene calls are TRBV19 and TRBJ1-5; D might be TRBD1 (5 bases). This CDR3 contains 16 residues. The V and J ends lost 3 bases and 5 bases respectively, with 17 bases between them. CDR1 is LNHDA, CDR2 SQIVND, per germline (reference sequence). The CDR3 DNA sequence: TGTGCCAGTAGTATTTACGGGGCCAGTAGTGATCAGCCCCAGCATTTT. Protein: CASSIYGASSDQPQHF. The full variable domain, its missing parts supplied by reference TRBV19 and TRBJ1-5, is DGGITQSPKYLFRKEGQNVTLSCEQNLNHDAMYWYRQDPGQGLRLIYYSQIVNDFQKGDIAEGYSVSREKKESFPLTVTSAQKNPTAFYLCASSIYGASSDQPQHFGDGTRLSIL.

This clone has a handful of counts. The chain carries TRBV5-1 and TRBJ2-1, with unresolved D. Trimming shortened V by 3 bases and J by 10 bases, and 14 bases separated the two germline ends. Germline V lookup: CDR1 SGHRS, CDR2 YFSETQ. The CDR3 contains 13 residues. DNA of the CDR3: TGCGCCAGCAGCTCGGACCCTAATGACGAGCAGTTCTTC. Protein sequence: CASSSDPNDEQFF.

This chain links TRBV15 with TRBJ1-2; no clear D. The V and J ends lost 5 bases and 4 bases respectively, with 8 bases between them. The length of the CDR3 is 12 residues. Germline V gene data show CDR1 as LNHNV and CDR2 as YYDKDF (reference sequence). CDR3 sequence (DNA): TGTGCCACCAGCGAGTGGGGCTATGGCTACACCTTC. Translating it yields CATSEWGYGYTF. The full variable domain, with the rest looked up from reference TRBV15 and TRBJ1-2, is DAMVIQNPRYQVTQFGKPVTLSCSQTLNHNVMYWYQQKSSQAPKLLFHYYDKDFNNEADTPDNFQSRRPNTSFCFLDIRSPGLGDTAMYLCATSEWGYGYTFGSGTRLTVV.

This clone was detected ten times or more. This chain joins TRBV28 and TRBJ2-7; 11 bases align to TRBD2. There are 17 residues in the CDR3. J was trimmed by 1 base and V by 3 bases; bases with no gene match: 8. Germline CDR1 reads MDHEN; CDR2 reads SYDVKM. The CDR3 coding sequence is TGTGCCAGCAGTTTTCGACTAGCGGGAAGAGGATCCTACGAGCAGTACTTC. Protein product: CASSFRLAGRGSYEQYF.